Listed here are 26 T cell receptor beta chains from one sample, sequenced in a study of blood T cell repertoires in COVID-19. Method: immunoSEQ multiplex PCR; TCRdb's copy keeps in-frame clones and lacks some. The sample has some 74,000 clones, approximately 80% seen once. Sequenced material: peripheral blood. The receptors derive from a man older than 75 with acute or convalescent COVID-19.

The DNA for the CDR3 is TGTGCCACCAGCCTCCGCCGGCTAGCGGGCCCCCATTCCTACAATGAGCAGTTCTTC. Translation: CATSLRRLAGPHSYNEQFF. The V gene is TRBV24-1, the J gene TRBJ2-1; 8 nucleotides agree with TRBD2. Losses at the gene ends were 7 bases for V and 1 base for J; bases not matched to a gene: 17. This CDR3 is built from 19 residues. Germline V gene sequence: CDR1 KGHDR, CDR2 SFDVKD.

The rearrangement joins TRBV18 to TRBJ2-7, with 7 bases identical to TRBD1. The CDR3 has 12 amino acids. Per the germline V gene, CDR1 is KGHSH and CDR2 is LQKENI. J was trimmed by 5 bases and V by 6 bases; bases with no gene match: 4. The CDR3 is CASSQTGDEQYF. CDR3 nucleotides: TGTGCCAGCTCCCAAACAGGGGACGAGCAGTACTTC.

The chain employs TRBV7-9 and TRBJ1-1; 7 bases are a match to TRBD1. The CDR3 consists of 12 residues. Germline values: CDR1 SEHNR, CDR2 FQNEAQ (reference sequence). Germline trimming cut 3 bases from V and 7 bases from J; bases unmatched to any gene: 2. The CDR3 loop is CASSLRQGEAFF. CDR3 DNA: TGTGCCAGCAGCTTGCGACAGGGTGAAGCTTTCTTT. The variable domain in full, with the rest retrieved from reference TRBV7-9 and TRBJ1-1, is DTGVSQNPRHKITKRGQNVTFRCDPISEHNRLYWYRQTLGQGPEFLTYFQNEAQLEKSRLLSDRFSAERPKGSFSTLEIQRTEQGDSAMYLCASSLRQGEAFFGQGTRLTVV.

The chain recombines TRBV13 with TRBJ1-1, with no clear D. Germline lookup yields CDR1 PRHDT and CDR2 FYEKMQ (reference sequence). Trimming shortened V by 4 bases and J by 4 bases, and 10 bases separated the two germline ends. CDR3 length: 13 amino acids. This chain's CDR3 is CASSYQPVTEAFF. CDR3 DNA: TGTGCCAGCAGCTACCAACCGGTCACTGAAGCTTTCTTT.

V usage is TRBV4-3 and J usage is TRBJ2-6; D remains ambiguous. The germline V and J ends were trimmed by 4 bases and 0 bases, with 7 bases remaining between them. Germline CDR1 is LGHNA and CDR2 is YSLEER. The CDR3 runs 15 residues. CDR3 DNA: TGCGCCAGCAGCCGATCGGGCTCTGGGGCCAACGTCCTGACTTTC. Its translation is CASSRSGSGANVLTF.

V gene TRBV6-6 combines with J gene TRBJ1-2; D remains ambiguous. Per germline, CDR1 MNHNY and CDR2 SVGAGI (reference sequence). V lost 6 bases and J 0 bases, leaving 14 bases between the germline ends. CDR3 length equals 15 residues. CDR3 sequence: CASRPTGGTNYGYTF. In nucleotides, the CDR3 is TGTGCCAGCAGACCCACTGGAGGCACTAACTATGGCTACACCTTC.

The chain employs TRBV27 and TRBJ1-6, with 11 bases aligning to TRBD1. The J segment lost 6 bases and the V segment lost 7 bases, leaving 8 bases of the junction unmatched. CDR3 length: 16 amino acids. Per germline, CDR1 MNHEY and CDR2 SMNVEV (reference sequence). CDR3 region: CASKSGTGGRNSPLHF. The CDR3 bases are TGTGCCAGCAAATCGGGGACAGGGGGGCGTAATTCACCCCTCCACTTT.

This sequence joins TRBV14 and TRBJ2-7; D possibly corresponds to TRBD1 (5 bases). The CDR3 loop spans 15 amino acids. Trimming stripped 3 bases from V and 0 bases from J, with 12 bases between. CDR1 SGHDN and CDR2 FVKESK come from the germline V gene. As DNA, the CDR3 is TGTGCCAGCAGCCAGAAGACAGTGGCCTCCTACGAGCAGTACTTC. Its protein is CASSQKTVASYEQYF.

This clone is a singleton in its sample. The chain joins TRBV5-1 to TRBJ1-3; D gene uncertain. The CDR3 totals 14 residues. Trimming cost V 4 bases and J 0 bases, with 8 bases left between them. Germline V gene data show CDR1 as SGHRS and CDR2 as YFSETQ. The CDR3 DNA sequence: TGCGCCAGCAGCGCATCACTCTCTGGAAACACCATATATTTT. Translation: CASSASLSGNTIYF.

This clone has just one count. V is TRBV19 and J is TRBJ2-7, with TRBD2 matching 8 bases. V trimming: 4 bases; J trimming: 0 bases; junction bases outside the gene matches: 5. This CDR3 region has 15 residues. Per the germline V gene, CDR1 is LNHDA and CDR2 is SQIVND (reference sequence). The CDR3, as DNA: TGTGCCAGTAGTAAACAGCGGGAGTTCTCCTACGAGCAGTACTTC. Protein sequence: CASSKQREFSYEQYF.

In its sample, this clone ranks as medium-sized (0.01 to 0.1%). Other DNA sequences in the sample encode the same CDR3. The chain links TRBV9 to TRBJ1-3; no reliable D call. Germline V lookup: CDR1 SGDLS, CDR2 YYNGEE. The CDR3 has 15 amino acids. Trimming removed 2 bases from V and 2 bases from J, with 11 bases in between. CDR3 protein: CASSVAGETGNTIYF. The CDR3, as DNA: TGTGCCAGCAGCGTCGCCGGGGAGACTGGAAACACCATATATTTT.

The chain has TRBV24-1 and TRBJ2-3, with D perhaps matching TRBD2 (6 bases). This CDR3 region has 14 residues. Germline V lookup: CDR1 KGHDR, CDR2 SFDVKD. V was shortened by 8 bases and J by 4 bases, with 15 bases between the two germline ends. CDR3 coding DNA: TGTGCCACCAAAGAGAGACGGGAGTCAGATACGCAGTATTTT. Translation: CATKERRESDTQYF.

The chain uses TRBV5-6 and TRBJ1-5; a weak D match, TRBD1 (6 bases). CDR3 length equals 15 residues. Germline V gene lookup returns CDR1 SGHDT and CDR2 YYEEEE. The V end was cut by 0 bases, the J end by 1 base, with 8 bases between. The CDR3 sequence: CASSLAGGSNQPQHF. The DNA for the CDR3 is TGTGCCAGCAGCTTGGCGGGGGGCAGCAATCAGCCCCAGCATTTT.

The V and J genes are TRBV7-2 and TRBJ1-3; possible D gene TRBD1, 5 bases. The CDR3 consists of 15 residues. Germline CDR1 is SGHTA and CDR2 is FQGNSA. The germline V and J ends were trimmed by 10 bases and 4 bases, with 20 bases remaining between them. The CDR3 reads CATSPPRGWGNTIYF. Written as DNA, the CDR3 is TGTGCCACATCCCCCCCTCGGGGGTGGGGAAACACCATATATTTT.

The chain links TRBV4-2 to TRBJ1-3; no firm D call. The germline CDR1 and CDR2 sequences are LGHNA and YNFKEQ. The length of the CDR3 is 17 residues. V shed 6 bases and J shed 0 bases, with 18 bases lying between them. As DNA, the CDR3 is TGTGCCAGCAGTCCCGTAGGAGAGAGGCTCTCTGGAAACACCATATATTTT. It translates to CASSPVGERLSGNTIYF.

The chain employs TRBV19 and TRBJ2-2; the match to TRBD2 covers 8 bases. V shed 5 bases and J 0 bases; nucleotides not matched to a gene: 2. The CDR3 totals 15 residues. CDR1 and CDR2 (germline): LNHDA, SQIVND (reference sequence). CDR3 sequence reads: CASSLGLANTGELFF. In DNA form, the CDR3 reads TGTGCCAGTAGTCTGGGACTAGCGAACACCGGGGAGCTGTTTTTT.

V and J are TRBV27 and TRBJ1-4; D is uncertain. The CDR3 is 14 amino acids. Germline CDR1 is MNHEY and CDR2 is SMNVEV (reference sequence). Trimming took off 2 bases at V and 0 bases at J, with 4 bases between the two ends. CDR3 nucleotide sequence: TGTGCCAGCAGTTTAAGCTCAACTAATGAAAAACTGTTTTTT. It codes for CASSLSSTNEKLFF.

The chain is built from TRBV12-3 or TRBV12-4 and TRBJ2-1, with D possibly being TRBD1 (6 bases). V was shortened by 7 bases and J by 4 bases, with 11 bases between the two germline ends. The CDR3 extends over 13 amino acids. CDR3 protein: CASTEDRYNEQFF. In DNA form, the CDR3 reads TGTGCCAGCACCGAGGACAGATACAATGAGCAGTTCTTC.

This chain's CDR3 is CASSLARAFNYGYTF. Here the CDR3 DNA reads TGTGCCAGCAGCTTGGCCCGAGCCTTTAACTATGGCTACACCTTC. V usage is TRBV5-4 and J usage is TRBJ1-2; no clear D gene. V was clipped by 0 bases and J by 1 base, with 10 bases between them. Looked up from germline, CDR1 is SGHNT and CDR2 is YYREEE (reference sequence). The CDR3 covers 15 residues.

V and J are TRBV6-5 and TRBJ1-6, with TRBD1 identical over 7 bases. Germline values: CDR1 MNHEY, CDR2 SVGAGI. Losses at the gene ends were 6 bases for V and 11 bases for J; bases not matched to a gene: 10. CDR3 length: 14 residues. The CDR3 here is CASRGTASGPPLHF. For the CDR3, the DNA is TGTGCCAGCAGAGGGACAGCTTCAGGGCCACCCCTCCACTTT.

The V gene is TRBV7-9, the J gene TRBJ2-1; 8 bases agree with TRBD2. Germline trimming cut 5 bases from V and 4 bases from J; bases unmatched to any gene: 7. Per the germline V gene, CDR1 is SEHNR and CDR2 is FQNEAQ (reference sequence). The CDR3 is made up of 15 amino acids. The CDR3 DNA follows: TGTGCCAGCAGCCGGGGGGGGCCCCGATACAATGAGCAGTTCTTC. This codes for CASSRGGPRYNEQFF. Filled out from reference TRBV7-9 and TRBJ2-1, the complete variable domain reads DTGVSQNPRHKITKRGQNVTFRCDPISEHNRLYWYRQTLGQGPEFLTYFQNEAQLEKSRLLSDRFSAERPKGSFSTLEIQRTEQGDSAMYLCASSRGGPRYNEQFFGPGTRLTVL.

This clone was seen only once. The CDR3 DNA reads as TGTGCCAGCAGCTCCAACAGGGGAAGAAACTATGGCTACACCTTC. Encoded protein: CASSSNRGRNYGYTF. The chain recombines TRBV7-9 with TRBJ1-2; 7 bases agree with TRBD1. There are 15 residues in the CDR3. In germline, CDR1 is SEHNR, CDR2 FQNEAQ (reference sequence). Trimming took 4 bases from V and 2 from J; bases not matched to a gene: 7.

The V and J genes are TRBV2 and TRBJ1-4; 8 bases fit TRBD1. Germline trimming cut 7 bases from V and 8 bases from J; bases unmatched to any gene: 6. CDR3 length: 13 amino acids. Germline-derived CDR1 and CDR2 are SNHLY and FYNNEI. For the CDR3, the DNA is TGTGCCAGCACGGGACAGGTCTGGGAAAAACTGTTTTTT. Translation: CASTGQVWEKLFF.

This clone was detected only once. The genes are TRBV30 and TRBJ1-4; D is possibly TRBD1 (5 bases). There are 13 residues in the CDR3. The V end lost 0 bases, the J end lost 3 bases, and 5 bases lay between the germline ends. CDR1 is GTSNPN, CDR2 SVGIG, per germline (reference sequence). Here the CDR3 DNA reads TGTGCCTGGAGTGTACAGGCTAATGAAAAACTGTTTTTT. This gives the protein CAWSVQANEKLFF.

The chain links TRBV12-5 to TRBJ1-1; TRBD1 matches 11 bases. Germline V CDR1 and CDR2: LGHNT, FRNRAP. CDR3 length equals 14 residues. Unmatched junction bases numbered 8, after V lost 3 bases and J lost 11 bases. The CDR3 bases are TGTGCTAGTGGTTTATCCGGGACAGGGGGTGAGGCTTTCTTT. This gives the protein CASGLSGTGGEAFF.

CDR3 amino acids: CATSDLTQNYGYTF. The DNA for the CDR3 is TGTGCCACCAGTGATTTAACACAGAACTATGGCTACACCTTC. This chain connects TRBV24-1 to TRBJ1-2; D is unresolved. Trimming stripped 1 base from V and 2 bases from J, with 7 bases between. CDR3 length equals 14 residues. The germline CDR1 and CDR2 sequences are KGHDR and SFDVKD.